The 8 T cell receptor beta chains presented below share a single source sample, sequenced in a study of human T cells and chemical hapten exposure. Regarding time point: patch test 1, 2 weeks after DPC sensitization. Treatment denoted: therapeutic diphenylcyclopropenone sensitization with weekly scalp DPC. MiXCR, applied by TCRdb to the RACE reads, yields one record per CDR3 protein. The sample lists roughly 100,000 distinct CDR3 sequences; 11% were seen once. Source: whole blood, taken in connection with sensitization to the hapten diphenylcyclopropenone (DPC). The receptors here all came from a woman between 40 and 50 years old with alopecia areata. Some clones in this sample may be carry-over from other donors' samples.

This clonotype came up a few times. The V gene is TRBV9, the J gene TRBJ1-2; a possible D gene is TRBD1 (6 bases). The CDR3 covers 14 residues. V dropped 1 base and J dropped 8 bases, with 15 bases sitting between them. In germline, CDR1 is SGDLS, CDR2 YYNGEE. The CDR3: CASSVSYRAGGYTF. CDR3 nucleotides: TGTGCCAGCAGCGTATCCTACAGGGCTGGGGGCTACACCTTC.

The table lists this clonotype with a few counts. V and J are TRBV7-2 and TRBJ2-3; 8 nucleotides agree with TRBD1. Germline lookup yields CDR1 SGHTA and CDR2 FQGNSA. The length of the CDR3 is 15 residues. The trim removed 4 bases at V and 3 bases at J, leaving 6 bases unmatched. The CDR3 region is CASSSRGRVTDTQYF. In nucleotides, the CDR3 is TGTGCCAGCAGCTCCAGGGGGCGCGTGACAGATACGCAGTATTTT. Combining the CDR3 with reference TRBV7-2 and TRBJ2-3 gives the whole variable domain GAGVSQSPSNKVTEKGKDVELRCDPISGHTALYWYRQSLGQGLEFLIYFQGNSAPDKSGLPSDRFSAERTGGSVSTLTIQRTQQEDSAVYLCASSSRGRVTDTQYFGPGTRLTVL.

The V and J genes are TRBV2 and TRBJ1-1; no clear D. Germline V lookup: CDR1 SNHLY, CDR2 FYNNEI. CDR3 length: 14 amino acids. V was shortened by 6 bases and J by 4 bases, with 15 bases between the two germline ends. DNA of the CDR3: TGTGCCAGCAGCGACGACCGAAGGGCCACTGAAGCTTTCTTT. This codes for CASSDDRRATEAFF. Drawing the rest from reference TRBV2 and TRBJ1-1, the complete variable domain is EPEVTQTPSHQVTQMGQEVILRCVPISNHLYFYWYRQILGQKVEFLVSFYNNEISEKSEIFDDQFSVERPDGSNFTLKIRSTKLEDSAMYFCASSDDRRATEAFFGQGTRLTVV.

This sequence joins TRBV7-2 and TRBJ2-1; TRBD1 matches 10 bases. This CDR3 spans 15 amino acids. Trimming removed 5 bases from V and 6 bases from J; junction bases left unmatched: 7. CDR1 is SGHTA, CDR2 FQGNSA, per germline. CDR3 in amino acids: CASSLGQGIVNEQFF. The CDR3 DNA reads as TGTGCCAGCAGCCTGGGACAGGGGATCGTCAATGAGCAGTTCTTC.

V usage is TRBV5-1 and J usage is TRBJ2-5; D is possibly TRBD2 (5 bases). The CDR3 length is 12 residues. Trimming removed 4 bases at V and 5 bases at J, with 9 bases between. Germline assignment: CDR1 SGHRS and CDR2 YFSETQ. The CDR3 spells CASSRSGETQYF. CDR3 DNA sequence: TGCGCCAGCAGCAGATCGGGGGAGACCCAGTACTTC.

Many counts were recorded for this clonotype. CDR3 DNA: TGTGCCAGCAGTTTCGGGACACCATCCAAAGCTTTCTTT. Translating gives CASSFGTPSKAFF. The chain links TRBV6-2 or TRBV6-3 to TRBJ1-1; possible D gene TRBD1, 6 bases. Germline V CDR1 and CDR2: MNHEY, SVGEGT. The CDR3 covers 13 residues. V shed 4 bases and J shed 9 bases, with 15 bases lying between them.

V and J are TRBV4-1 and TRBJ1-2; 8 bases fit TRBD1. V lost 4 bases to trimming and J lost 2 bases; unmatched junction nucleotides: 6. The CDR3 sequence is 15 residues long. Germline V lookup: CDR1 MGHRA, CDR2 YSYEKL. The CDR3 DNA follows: TGCGCCAGCAGCCCCACAGGGGGAAGGAACTATGGCTACACCTTC. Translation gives CASSPTGGRNYGYTF.

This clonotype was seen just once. The DNA of the CDR3 is TGTGCCACGTCGGGACAGTCCTCCTACGAGCAGTACTTC. This codes for CATSGQSSYEQYF. The chain links TRBV10-3 to TRBJ2-7, with TRBD1 identical over 7 bases. J lost 0 bases, V lost 10 bases, and 6 bases had no gene match. Germline V gene data show CDR1 as ENHRY and CDR2 as SYGVKD. This CDR3 contains 13 residues.